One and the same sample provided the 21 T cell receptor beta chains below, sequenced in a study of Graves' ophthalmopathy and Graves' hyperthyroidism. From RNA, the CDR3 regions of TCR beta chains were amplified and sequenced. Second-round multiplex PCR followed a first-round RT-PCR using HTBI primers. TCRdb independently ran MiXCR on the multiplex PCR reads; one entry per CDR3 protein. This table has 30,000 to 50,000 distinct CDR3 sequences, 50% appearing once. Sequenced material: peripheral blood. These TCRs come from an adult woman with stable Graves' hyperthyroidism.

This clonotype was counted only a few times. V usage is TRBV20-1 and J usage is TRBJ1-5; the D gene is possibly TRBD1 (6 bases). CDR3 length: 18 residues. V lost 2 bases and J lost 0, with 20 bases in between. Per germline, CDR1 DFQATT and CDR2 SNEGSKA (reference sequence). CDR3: CSARPSLGRGGSNQPQHF. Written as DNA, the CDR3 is TGCAGTGCTAGACCCTCCCTTGGAAGGGGGGGTAGCAATCAGCCCCAGCATTTT.

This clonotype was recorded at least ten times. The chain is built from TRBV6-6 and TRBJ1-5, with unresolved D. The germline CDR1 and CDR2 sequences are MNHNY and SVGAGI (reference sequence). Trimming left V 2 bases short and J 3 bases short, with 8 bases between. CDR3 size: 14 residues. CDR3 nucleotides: TGTGCCAGCAGTTACGGCAGTGTCAATCAGCCCCAGCATTTT. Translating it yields CASSYGSVNQPQHF.

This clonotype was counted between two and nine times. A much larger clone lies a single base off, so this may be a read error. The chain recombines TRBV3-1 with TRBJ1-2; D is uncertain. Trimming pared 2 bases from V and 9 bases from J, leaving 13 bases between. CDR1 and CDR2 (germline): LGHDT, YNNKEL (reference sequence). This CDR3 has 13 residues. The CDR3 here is CASSQNGGLRYTF. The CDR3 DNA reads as TGTGCCAGCAGCCAAAACGGTGGACTGCGCTACACCTTC.

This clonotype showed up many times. CDR3 loop: CASSQDEQAGGSYEQYF. The CDR3 DNA follows: TGCGCCAGCAGCCAAGATGAGCAAGCGGGAGGCTCCTACGAGCAGTACTTC. V gene TRBV4-1 combines with J gene TRBJ2-7, with 9 bases matching TRBD2. Germline V gene sequence: CDR1 MGHRA, CDR2 YSYEKL. The CDR3 is 17 residues long. V was clipped by 0 bases and J by 0 bases; unmatched bases: 6.

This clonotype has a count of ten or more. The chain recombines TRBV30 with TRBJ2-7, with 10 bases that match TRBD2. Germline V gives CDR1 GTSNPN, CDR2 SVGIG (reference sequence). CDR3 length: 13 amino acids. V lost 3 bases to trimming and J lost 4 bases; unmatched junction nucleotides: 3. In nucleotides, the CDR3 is TGTGCCTGGAGGGGACTAGCGAGGTACGAGCAGTACTTC. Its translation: CAWRGLARYEQYF. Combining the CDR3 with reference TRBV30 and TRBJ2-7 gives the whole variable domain SQTIHQWPATLVQPVGSPLSLECTVEGTSNPNLYWYRQAAGRGLQLLFYSVGIGQISSEVPQNLSASRPQDRQFILSSKKLLLSDSGFYLCAWRGLARYEQYFGPGTRLTVT.

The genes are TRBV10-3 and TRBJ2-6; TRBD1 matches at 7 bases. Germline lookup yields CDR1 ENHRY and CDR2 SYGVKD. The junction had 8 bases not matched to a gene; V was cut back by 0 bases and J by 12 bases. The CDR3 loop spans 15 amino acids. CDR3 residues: CAISESTGFQVVLTF. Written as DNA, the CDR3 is TGTGCCATCAGTGAGTCGACAGGGTTCCAGGTCGTCCTGACTTTC.

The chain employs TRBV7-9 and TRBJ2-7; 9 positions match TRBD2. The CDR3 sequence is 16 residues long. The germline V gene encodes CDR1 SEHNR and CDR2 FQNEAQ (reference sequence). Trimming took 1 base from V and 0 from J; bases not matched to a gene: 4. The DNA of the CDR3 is TGTGCCAGCAGCTTAGTCGCGGGAGGGCTCTCCTACGAGCAGTACTTC. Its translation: CASSLVAGGLSYEQYF.

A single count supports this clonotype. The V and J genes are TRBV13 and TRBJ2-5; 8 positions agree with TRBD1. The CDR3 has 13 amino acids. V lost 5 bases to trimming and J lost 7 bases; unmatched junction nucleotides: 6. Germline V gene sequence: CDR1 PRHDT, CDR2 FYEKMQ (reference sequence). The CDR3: CASSHTGGGTQYF. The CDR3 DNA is TGTGCCAGCAGCCACACAGGGGGAGGGACCCAGTACTTC. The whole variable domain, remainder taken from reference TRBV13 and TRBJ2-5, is AAGVIQSPRHLIKEKRETATLKCYPIPRHDTVYWYQQGPGQDPQFLISFYEKMQSDKGSIPDRFSAQQFSDYHSELNMSSLELGDSALYFCASSHTGGGTQYFGPGTRLLVL.

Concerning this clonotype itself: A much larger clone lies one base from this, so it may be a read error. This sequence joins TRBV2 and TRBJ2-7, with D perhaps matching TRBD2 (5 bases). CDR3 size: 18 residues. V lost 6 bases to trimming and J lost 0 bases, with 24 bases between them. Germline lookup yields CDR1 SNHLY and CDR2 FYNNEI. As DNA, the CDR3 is TGTGCCAGCAGCCGAGATTCTCTCGGGGTCTACAACTCCTACGAGCAGTACTTC. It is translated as CASSRDSLGVYNSYEQYF.

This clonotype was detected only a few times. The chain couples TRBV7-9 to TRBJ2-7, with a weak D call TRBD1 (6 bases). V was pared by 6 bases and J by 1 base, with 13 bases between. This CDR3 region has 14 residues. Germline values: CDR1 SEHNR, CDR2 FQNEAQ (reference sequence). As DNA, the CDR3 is TGTGCCAGCAGTCCTGGACAGCTGTCCTACGAGCAGTACTTC. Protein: CASSPGQLSYEQYF. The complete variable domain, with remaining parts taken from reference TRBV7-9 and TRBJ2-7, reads DTGVSQNPRHKITKRGQNVTFRCDPISEHNRLYWYRQTLGQGPEFLTYFQNEAQLEKSRLLSDRFSAERPKGSFSTLEIQRTEQGDSAMYLCASSPGQLSYEQYFGPGTRLTVT.

The CDR3 DNA follows: TGCAGCGCCACTTCTAGCGGGAGGATACACGAGCAGTACTTC. It encodes CSATSSGRIHEQYF. The chain combines TRBV20-1 with TRBJ2-7; 11 bases line up with TRBD2. CDR3 size: 14 residues. Germline CDR1 and CDR2: DFQATT and SNEGSKA (reference sequence).

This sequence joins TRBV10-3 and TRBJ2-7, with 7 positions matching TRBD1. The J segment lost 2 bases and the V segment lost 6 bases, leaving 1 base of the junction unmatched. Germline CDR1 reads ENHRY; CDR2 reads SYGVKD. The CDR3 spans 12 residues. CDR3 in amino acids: CAIRGTAYEQYF. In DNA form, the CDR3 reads TGTGCCATCAGGGGGACAGCCTACGAGCAGTACTTC.

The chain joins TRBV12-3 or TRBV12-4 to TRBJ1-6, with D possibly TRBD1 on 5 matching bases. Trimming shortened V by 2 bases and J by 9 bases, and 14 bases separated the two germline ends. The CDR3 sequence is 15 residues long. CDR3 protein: CASSLRSTGGSPLHF. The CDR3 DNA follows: TGTGCCAGCAGTTTAAGGTCGACCGGGGGTTCACCCCTCCACTTT.

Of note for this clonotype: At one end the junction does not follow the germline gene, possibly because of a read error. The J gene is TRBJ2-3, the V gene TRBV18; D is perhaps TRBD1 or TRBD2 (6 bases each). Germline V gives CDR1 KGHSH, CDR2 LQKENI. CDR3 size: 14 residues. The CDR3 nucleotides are TGTGCCAACTCACAACACAAGGGGGGAGATACGCAGTATTTT. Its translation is CANSQHKGGDTQYF.

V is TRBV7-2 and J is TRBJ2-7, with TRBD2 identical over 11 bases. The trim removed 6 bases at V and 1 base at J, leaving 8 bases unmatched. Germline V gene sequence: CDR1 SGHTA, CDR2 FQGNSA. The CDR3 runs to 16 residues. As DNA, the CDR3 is TGTGCCAGCAGGGAGACTAGCGGGACGGCATCCTACGAGCAGTACTTC. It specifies CASRETSGTASYEQYF.

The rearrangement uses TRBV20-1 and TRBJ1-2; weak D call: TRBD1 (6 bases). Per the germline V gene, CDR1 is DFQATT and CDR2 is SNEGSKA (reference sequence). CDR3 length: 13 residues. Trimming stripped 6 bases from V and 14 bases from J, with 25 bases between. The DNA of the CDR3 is TGCAGTGCACCACGGGGGGGGGCCGGGGGGAGAACCTTC. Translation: CSAPRGGAGGRTF.

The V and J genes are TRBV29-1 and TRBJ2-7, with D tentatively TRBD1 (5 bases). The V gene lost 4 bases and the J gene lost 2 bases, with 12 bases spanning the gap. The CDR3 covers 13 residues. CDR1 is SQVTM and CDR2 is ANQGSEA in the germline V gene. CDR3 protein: CSVGLTAAYEQYF. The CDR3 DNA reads TGCAGCGTTGGGTTGACAGCAGCCTACGAGCAGTACTTC.

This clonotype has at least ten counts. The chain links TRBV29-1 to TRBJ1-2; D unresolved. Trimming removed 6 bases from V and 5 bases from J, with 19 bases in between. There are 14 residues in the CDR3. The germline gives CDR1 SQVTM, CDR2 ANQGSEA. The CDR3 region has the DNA TGCAGCGTCCCCCTGGGCCGAGGAGGATATGGCTACACCTTC. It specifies CSVPLGRGGYGYTF.

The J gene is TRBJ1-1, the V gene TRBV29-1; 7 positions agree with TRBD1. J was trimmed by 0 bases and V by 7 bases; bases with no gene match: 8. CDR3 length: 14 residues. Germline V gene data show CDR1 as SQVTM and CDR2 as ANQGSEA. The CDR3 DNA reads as TGCAGCGACGGGGGACAGACACTGAACACTGAAGCTTTCTTT. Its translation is CSDGGQTLNTEAFF.

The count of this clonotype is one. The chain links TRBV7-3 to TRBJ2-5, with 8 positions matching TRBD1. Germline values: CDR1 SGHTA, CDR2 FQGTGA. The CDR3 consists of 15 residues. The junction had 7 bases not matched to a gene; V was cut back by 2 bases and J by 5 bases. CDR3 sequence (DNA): TGTGCCAGCAGCTTAGGTGCAGGGGGCACGGAGACCCAGTACTTC. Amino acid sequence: CASSLGAGGTETQYF.

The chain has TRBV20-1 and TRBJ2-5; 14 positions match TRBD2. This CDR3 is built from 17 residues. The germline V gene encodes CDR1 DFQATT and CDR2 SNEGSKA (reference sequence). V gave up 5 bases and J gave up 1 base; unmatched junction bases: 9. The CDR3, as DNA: TGCAGTGCTTGGACCGGGACTAGCGGGAGACCCCAAGAGACCCAGTACTTC. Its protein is CSAWTGTSGRPQETQYF.